The subject of this entry is one T cell receptor (beta chain). Antigen specificity is unknown. Some clones are missing from TCRdb's copy, which holds only in-frame ones; the method was immunoSEQ multiplex PCR. The table includes some 130,000 clones, approximately 90% detected once. The CDR3 is 13 residues long. Trimming removed 4 bases from V and 6 bases from J; junction bases left unmatched: 5. Germline CDR1 reads SGHRS; CDR2 reads YFSETQ. These data come from a study of radiation and T cells in renal cell carcinoma. Study-wide results and limits: From baseline, blood top tumor clonotypes peaked at 2 weeks post-radiation.

Time point described: blood 2 weeks post-SBRT. Treatment described: 15 Gy SBRT to primary tumor, nephrectomy 4 weeks later. Sequenced here: blood, sampled from a patient whose treatment included radiotherapy and nephrectomy. The chain is built from TRBV5-1 and TRBJ1-2; the match to TRBD1 covers 8 bases. The source is a woman in her 70s with renal cell carcinoma. CDR3 sequence: CASSPGQGDGYTF. DNA of the CDR3: TGCGCCAGCAGCCCCGGACAGGGCGATGGCTACACCTTC.